The clone carrying this T cell receptor beta chain was counted many times. The data belong to a study of spatial heterogeneity in lung cancer. Study-wide background: The 65 or so donors had untreated early-stage non-small cell lung cancer.

The length of the CDR3 is 15 residues. Germline V gives CDR1 LGHNA, CDR2 YSLEER. Trimming removed 0 bases from V and 3 bases from J, with 12 bases in between. A single record per CDR3 protein comes from TCRdb applying MiXCR to the 5' RACE reads. The sample carries 25,000 to 35,000 distinct CDR3 sequences, 10% recorded once. Time point noted: blood at routine non-recurrence follow-up after resection. The J gene is TRBJ2-7, the V gene TRBV4-3; D perhaps matches TRBD2 (6 bases). The source of this sequence is a female donor with early-stage non-small cell lung cancer. This material consisted of PBMCs, taken at follow-up. The CDR3 protein is CASSQEGTGDYEQYF. CDR3 nucleotides: TGCGCCAGCAGCCAAGAGGGCACGGGGGACTACGAGCAGTACTTC.